This note documents a single T cell receptor beta chain sequence. This record comes from a study of technical replicates of blood from several donors. Sequencing used immunoSEQ multiplex PCR; TCRdb keeps in-frame clones, though not all of them. This table holds around 80,000 clones, about 88% found once. This sequence originates from a human donor in good health. Input material: T cells isolated from PBMCs.

CDR3 loop: CASSLGTSIQETQYF. DNA for the CDR3: TGTGCCAGCAGCTTAGGGACTAGCATCCAAGAGACCCAGTACTTC. The J gene is TRBJ2-5, the V gene TRBV11-3, with 8 nucleotides matching TRBD2. Germline CDR1 SGHNT, CDR2 YENEEA. V shed 1 base and J 1 base; nucleotides not matched to a gene: 2. The CDR3 is 15 residues long. Filled out from reference TRBV11-3 and TRBJ2-5, the complete variable domain reads EAGVVQSPRYKIIEKKQPVAFWCNPISGHNTLYWYLQNLGQGPELLIRYENEEAVDDSQLPKDRFSAERLKGVDSTLKIQPAELGDSAVYLCASSLGTSIQETQYFGPGTRLLVL.